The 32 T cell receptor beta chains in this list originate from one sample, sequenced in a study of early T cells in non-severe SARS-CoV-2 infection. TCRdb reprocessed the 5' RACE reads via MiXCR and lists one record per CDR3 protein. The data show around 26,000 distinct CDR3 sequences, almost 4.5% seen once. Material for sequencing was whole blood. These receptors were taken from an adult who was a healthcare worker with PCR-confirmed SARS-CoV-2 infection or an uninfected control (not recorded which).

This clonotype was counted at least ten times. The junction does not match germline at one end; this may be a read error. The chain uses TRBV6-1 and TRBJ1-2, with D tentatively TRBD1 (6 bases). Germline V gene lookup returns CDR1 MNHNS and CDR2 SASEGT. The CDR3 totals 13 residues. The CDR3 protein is CTSSVRDIKGYTF. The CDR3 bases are TGTACCAGCAGTGTCCGGGACATAAAGGGCTACACCTTC.

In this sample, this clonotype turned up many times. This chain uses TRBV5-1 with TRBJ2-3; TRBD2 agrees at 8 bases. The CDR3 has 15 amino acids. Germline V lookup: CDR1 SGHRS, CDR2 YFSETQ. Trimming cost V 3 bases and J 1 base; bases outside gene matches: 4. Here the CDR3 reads CASSYTSGGTDTQYF. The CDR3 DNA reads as TGCGCCAGCAGCTACACTAGCGGTGGCACAGATACGCAGTATTTT. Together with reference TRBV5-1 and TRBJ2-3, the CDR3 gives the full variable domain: KAGVTQTPRYLIKTRGQQVTLSCSPISGHRSVSWYQQTPGQGLQFLFEYFSETQRNKGNFPGRFSGRQFSNSRSEMNVSTLELGDSALYLCASSYTSGGTDTQYFGPGTRLTVL.

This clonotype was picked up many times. The DNA of the CDR3 is TGTGCCAGCAGTCCGCCCGGGACCCCCAATGGCTACACCTTC. This codes for CASSPPGTPNGYTF. The chain employs TRBV12-3 or TRBV12-4 and TRBJ1-2; possible D gene TRBD1, 5 bases. The CDR3 spans 14 residues. V lost 5 bases and J lost 6, with 16 bases in between.

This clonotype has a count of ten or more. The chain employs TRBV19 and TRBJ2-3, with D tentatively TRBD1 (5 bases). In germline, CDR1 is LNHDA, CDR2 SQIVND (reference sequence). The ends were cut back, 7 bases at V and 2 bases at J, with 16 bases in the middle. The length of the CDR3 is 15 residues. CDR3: CASNRRNPTTDTQYF. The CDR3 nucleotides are TGTGCCAGTAACAGGAGAAACCCCACCACAGATACGCAGTATTTT.

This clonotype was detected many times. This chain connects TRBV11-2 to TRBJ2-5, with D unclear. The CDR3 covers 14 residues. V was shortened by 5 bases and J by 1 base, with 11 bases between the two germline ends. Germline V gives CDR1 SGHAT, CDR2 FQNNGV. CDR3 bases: TGTGCCAGCAGCGAAGAGGCCTTCCAAGAGACCCAGTACTTC. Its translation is CASSEEAFQETQYF.

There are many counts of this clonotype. CDR3 region: CSAQGLAGVNTGELFF. In nucleotides, the CDR3 is TGCAGTGCTCAGGGACTAGCGGGGGTCAACACCGGGGAGCTGTTTTTT. The chain joins TRBV20-1 to TRBJ2-2; TRBD2 matches at 14 bases. Germline V lookup: CDR1 DFQATT, CDR2 SNEGSKA (reference sequence). V lost 5 bases, J lost 2 bases, and 4 bases stayed unmatched. This CDR3 comprises 16 residues.

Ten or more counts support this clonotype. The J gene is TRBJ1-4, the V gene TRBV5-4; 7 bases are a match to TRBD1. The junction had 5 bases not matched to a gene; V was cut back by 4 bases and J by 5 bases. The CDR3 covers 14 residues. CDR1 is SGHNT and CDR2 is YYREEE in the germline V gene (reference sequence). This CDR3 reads CASSTGQRNEKLFF. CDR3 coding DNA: TGTGCCAGCAGCACGGGACAGCGGAATGAAAAACTGTTTTTT.

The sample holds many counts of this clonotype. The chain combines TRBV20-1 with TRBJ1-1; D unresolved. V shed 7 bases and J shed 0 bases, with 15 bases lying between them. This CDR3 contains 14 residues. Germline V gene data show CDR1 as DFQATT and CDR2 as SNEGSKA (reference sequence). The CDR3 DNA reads TGCAGTGTCCCCATCCCGGTACTGAACACTGAAGCTTTCTTT. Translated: CSVPIPVLNTEAFF.

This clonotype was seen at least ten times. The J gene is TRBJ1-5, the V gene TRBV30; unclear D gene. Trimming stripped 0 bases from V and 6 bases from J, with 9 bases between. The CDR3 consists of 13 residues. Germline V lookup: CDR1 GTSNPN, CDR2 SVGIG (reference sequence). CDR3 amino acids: CAWSVSSSQPQHF. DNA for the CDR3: TGTGCCTGGAGTGTCTCTAGTAGTCAGCCCCAGCATTTT.

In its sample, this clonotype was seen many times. The CDR3 DNA is TGCGCCAGCAGTGAGTCGTGGGGGTCACAGGGGACCCAGTACTTC. This gives the protein CASSESWGSQGTQYF. This chain joins TRBV10-2 and TRBJ2-5, with a possible D match to TRBD1 (6 bases). V was trimmed by 0 bases and J by 7 bases, leaving 15 bases between them. Germline V gene data show CDR1 as WSHSY and CDR2 as SAAADI. The CDR3 has 15 residues.

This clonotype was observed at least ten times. CDR3 residues: CASSFSVSTEAFF. CDR3 DNA sequence: TGTGCCAGCAGTTTTTCTGTGAGCACTGAAGCTTTCTTT. The chain has TRBV12-3 or TRBV12-4 and TRBJ1-1; D is undetermined. The CDR3 sequence is 13 residues long. Between the trimmed V and J ends, which lost 3 bases and 4 bases, there was a span of 9 bases.

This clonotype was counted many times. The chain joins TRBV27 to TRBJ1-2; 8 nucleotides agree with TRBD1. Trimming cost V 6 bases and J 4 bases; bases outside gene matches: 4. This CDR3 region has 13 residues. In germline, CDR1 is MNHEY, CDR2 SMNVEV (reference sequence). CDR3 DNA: TGTGCCAGCAGCCTACAGGGGGGCTATGGCTACACCTTC. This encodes CASSLQGGYGYTF.

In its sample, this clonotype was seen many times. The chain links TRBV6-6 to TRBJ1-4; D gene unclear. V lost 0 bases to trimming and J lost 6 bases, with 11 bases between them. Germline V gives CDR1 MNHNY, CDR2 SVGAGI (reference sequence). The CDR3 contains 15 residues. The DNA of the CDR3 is TGTGCCAGCAGTTACTCTTCCGTCCTATATGAAAAACTGTTTTTT. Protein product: CASSYSSVLYEKLFF.

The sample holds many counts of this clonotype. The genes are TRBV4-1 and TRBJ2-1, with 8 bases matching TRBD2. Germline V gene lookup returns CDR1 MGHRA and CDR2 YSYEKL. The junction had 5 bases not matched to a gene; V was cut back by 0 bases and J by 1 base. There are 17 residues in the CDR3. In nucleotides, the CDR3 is TGCGCCAGCAGCCAAGACCGCGGCGGGGGGTCCTACAATGAGCAGTTCTTC. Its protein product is CASSQDRGGGSYNEQFF.

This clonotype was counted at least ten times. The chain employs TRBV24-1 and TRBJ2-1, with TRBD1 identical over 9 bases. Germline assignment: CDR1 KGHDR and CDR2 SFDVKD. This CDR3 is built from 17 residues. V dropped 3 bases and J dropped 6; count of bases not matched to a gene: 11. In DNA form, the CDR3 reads TGTGCCACCAGTGATCCTCGAAGGACAGGGGCCGGCAATGAGCAGTTCTTC. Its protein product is CATSDPRRTGAGNEQFF.

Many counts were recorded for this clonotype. The CDR3 DNA sequence: TGTGCCTGGAGTAACTATGGCTACACCTTC. Amino acids: CAWSNYGYTF. V gene TRBV30 combines with J gene TRBJ1-2, with D unclear. This CDR3 contains 10 residues. CDR1 is GTSNPN and CDR2 is SVGIG in the germline V gene (reference sequence). Trimming cost V 2 bases and J 2 bases, with 0 bases left between them.

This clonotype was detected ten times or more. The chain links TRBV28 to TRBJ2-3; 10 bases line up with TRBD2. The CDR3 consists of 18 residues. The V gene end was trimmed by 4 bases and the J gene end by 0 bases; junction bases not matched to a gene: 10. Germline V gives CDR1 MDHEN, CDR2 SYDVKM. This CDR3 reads CASSSTTSGDFSTDTQYF. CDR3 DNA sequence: TGTGCCAGCAGTTCCACTACTAGCGGGGACTTTAGCACAGATACGCAGTATTTT. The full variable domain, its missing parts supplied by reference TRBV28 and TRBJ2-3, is DVKVTQSSRYLVKRTGEKVFLECVQDMDHENMFWYRQDPGLGLRLIYFSYDVKMKEKGDIPEGYSVSREKKERFSLILESASTNQTSMYLCASSSTTSGDFSTDTQYFGPGTRLTVL.

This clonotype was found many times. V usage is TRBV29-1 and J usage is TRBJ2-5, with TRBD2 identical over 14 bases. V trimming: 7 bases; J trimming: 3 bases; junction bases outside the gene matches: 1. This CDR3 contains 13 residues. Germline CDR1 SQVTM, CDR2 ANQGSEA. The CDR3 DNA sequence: TGCAGCGGGGGACTAGCGGGGGAAGAGACCCAGTACTTC. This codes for CSGGLAGEETQYF. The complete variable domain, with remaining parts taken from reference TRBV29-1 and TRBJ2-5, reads SAVISQKPSRDICQRGTSLTIQCQVDSQVTMMFWYRQQPGQSLTLIATANQGSEATYESGFVIDKFPISRPNLTFSTLTVSNMSPEDSSIYLCSGGLAGEETQYFGPGTRLLVL.

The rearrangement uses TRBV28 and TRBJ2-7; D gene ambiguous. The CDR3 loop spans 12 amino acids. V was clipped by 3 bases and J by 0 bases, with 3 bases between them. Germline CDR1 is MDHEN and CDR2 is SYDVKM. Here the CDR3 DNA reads TGTGCCAGCAGTTTGTACTCCTACGAGCAGTACTTC. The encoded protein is CASSLYSYEQYF.

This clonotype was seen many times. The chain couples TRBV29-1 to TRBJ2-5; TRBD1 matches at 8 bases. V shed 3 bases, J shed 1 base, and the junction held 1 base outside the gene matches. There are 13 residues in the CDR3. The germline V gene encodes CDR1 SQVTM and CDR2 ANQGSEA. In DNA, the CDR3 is TGCAGCGTTGACAGGGGGCCCCAAGAGACCCAGTACTTC. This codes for CSVDRGPQETQYF. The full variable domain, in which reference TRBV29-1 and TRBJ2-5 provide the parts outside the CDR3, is SAVISQKPSRDICQRGTSLTIQCQVDSQVTMMFWYRQQPGQSLTLIATANQGSEATYESGFVIDKFPISRPNLTFSTLTVSNMSPEDSSIYLCSVDRGPQETQYFGPGTRLLVL.

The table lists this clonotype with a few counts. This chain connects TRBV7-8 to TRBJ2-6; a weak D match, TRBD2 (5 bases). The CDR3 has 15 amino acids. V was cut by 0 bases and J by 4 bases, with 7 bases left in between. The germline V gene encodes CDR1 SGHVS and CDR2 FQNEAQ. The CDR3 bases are TGTGCCAGCAGCTTAGCTGGGAGCGGGGCCAACGTCCTGACTTTC. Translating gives CASSLAGSGANVLTF.

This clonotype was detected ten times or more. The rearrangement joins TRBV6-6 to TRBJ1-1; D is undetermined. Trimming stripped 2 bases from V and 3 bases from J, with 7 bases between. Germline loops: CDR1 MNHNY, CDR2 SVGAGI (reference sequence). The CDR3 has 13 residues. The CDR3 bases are TGTGCCAGCAGTTACGGGCCAGACACTGAAGCTTTCTTT. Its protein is CASSYGPDTEAFF.

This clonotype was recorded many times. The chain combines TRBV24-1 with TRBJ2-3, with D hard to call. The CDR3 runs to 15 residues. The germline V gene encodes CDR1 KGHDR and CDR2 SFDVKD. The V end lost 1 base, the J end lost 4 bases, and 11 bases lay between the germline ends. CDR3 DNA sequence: TGTGCCACCAGTGATTTCCAAGCGCCCGCAGATACGCAGTATTTT. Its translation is CATSDFQAPADTQYF.

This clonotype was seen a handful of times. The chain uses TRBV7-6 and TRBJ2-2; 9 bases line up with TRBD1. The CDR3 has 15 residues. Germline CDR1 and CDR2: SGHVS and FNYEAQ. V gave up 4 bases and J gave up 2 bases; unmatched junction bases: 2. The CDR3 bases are TGTGCCAGCAGCTCGGGACAGGGAAACACCGGGGAGCTGTTTTTT. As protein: CASSSGQGNTGELFF.

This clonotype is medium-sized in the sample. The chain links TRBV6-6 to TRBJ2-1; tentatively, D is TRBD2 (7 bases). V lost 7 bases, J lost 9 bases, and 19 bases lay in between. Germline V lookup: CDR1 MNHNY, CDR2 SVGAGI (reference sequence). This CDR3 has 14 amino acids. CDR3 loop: CASITGGPISEQFF. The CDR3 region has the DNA TGTGCCAGCATCACGGGGGGCCCAATTAGTGAGCAGTTCTTC.

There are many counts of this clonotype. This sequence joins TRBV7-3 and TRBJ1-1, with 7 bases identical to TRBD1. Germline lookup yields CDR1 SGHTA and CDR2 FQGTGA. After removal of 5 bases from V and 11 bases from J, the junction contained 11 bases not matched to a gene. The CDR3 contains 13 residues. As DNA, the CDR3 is TGTGCCAGCAGCCCAACGACAGGGTCTTATGCTTTCTTT. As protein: CASSPTTGSYAFF.

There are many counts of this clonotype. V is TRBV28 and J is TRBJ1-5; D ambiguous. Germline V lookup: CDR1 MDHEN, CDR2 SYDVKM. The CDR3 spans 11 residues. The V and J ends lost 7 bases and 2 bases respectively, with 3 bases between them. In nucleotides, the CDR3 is TGTGCCAGCATGGGCAATCAGCCCCAGCATTTT. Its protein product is CASMGNQPQHF.

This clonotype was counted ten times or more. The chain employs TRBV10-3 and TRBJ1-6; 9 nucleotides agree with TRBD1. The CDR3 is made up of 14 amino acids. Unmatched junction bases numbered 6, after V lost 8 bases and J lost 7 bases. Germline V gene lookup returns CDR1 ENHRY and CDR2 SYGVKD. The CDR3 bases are TGTGCCATCGGAGGACAGGGGCCAAATTCACCCCTCCACTTT. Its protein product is CAIGGQGPNSPLHF.

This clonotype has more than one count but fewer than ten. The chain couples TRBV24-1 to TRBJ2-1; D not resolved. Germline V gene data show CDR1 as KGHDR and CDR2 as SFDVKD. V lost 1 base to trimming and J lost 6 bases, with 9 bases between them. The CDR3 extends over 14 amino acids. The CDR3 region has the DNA TGTGCCACCAGTGATTTCACGGAATCCAATGAGCAGTTCTTC. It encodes CATSDFTESNEQFF.

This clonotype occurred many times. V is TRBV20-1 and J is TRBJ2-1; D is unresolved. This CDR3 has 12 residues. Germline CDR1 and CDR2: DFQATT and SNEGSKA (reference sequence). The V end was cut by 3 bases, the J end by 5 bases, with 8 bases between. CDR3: CSASLYHNEQFF. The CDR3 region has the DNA TGCAGTGCTAGTTTATACCACAATGAGCAGTTCTTC.

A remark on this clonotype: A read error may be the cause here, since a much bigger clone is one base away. The CDR3 sequence is CASSFKSGVNEQFF. The CDR3 bases are TGTGCCAGCAGCTTTAAGTCCGGGGTGAACGAGCAGTTCTTC. The gene calls are TRBV7-2 and TRBJ2-7; possible D gene TRBD2, 5 bases. The assigned J gene may be wrong: the sequence end matches TRBJ2-1 better. The CDR3 spans 14 residues. Germline V gene data show CDR1 as SGHTA and CDR2 as FQGNSA.

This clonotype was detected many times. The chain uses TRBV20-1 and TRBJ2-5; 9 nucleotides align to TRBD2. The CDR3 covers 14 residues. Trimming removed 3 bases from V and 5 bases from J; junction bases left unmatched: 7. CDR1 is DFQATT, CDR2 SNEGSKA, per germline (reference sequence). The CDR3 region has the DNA TGCAGTGCTAGGGGGCTAGCGGGGATGGAGACCCAGTACTTC. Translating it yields CSARGLAGMETQYF.